These 8 T cell receptor beta chains were all obtained from the same sample, sequenced in a study of blood T cells in healthy people across ages. For the second PCR, which ran for about 7 to 12 cycles, a sample-barcoded 5' primer and a J-beta primer mix were used. One entry per CDR3 protein, called by TCRdb with MiXCR from the 5' RACE reads. Of about 750,000 distinct CDR3 sequences in the sample, about 53% are singletons; the top ten hold roughly 40%. Sequencing used blood. Receptor source: an elderly man in good health.

The chain carries TRBV5-1 and TRBJ1-1; perhaps TRBD1 as D (5 bases). Germline CDR1 reads SGHRS; CDR2 reads YFSETQ. Trimming left V 0 bases short and J 1 base short, with 10 bases between. CDR3 length equals 15 residues. CDR3 in amino acids: CASSLAGHSNTEAFF. As DNA, the CDR3 is TGCGCCAGCAGCTTGGCCGGACATTCGAACACTGAAGCTTTCTTT.

This chain links TRBV12-3 or TRBV12-4 with TRBJ1-2; D not certain. Trimming stripped 0 bases from V and 7 bases from J, with 6 bases between. The CDR3 length is 12 residues. CDR3 sequence (DNA): TGTGCCAGCAGTTTAGCACCCCCTGGCTACACCTTC. Its protein product is CASSLAPPGYTF.

This clonotype has ten or more counts. In nucleotides, the CDR3 is TGTGCCAGCAGCCCGTGGTACCGACTAGCGGGAGTTGACGAGCAGTACTTC. Residues: CASSPWYRLAGVDEQYF. The rearrangement uses TRBV11-1 and TRBJ2-7; 12 positions agree with TRBD2. Germline CDR1 and CDR2: SGHAT and FQDESV (reference sequence). With 5 bases clipped from V and 5 bases from J, the junction kept 13 bases outside the gene matches. The CDR3 is made up of 17 amino acids. The entire variable domain, with the rest obtained from reference TRBV11-1 and TRBJ2-7, is as follows: EAEVAQSPRYKITEKSQAVAFWCDPISGHATLYWYRQILGQGPELLVQFQDESVVDDSQLPKDRFSAERLKGVDSTLKIQPAELGDSAMYLCASSPWYRLAGVDEQYFGPGTRLTVT.

The gene calls are TRBV5-1 and TRBJ2-7, with a possible D match to TRBD1 (5 bases). Germline V gene data show CDR1 as SGHRS and CDR2 as YFSETQ. V was shortened by 0 bases and J by 1 base, with 14 bases between the two germline ends. This CDR3 comprises 16 residues. The CDR3 DNA is TGCGCCAGCAGCTTGGGGCCTGTAGCAGGGTCCTACGAGCAGTACTTC. Translated: CASSLGPVAGSYEQYF. The full variable domain, rest sourced from reference TRBV5-1 and TRBJ2-7, is KAGVTQTPRYLIKTRGQQVTLSCSPISGHRSVSWYQQTPGQGLQFLFEYFSETQRNKGNFPGRFSGRQFSNSRSEMNVSTLELGDSALYLCASSLGPVAGSYEQYFGPGTRLTVT.

The chain joins TRBV7-2 to TRBJ2-4, with D perhaps matching TRBD1 (7 bases). V was shortened by 7 bases and J by 12 bases, with 22 bases between the two germline ends. The CDR3 sequence is 14 residues long. Germline loops: CDR1 SGHTA, CDR2 FQGNSA. The CDR3 coding sequence is TGTGCCAGCACCGGGAGTAGACAGGGAGGTTATCAGTACTTC. Its translation: CASTGSRQGGYQYF. Together with reference TRBV7-2 and TRBJ2-4, the CDR3 gives the full variable domain: GAGVSQSPSNKVTEKGKDVELRCDPISGHTALYWYRQSLGQGLEFLIYFQGNSAPDKSGLPSDRFSAERTGGSVSTLTIQRTQQEDSAVYLCASTGSRQGGYQYFGAGTRLSVL.

The chain is built from TRBV6-1 and TRBJ2-4, with 11 nucleotides matching TRBD1. This CDR3 is built from 15 residues. The V segment lost 0 bases and the J segment 14 bases; nucleotides outside the gene matches: 9. Germline CDR1 is MNHNS and CDR2 is SASEGT. CDR3 coding DNA: TGTGCCAGCAGTGAAGCTCCGGGACAGGGGGATAAGAAGTACTTC. Amino acids: CASSEAPGQGDKKYF.

This clonotype came up a few times. The J gene is TRBJ1-2, the V gene TRBV27; 9 nucleotides align to TRBD1. CDR1 is MNHEY and CDR2 is SMNVEV in the germline V gene (reference sequence). V shed 4 bases, J shed 6 bases, and the junction held 6 bases outside the gene matches. The CDR3 covers 14 residues. The CDR3 region has the DNA TGTGCCAGCAGTTCGGGACAGGGAACGCATGGCTACACCTTC. Residues: CASSSGQGTHGYTF.

CDR3 sequence reads: CSVRNSRTGNSYEQYF. CDR3 in DNA: TGCAGCGTCCGTAACTCCCGGACGGGAAACTCCTACGAGCAGTACTTC. This chain connects TRBV29-1 to TRBJ2-7; TRBD2 might be the D (5 bases). V dropped 6 bases and J dropped 0 bases, with 21 bases sitting between them. This CDR3 comprises 16 residues. CDR1 SQVTM and CDR2 ANQGSEA come from the germline V gene.